This T cell receptor delta chain was recorded in a study of delta chains in infants with herpesvirus infections. Looking at the study overall: A Ugandan infant cohort was followed from birth for primary CMV. A public fetal Vdelta1/Vgamma8 clonotype was sought in postnatally CMV-infected infants.

Reverse transcription of PBMC RNA used primers specific for the gamma and delta chains. TCRdb processed the RT-PCR reads again with the CATT caller. Counted here are about 1,300 delta-chain clones, 7% to 10% occurring once; the ten biggest clones make up approximately 6.4%. In its sample, this clone is medium-sized. What it recognizes is unknown. The junction departs from germline at one end; a sequencing error may be responsible. Points from the study as a whole: A few infants infected before 120 days plus one congenital case had the public Vdelta1 clonotype. Public-clonotype frequency seemingly fell with older age at infection.

CDR3 length: 17 residues. Germline CDR1 is TSWWSYY and CDR2 is QGS. The J gene is TRDJ1, the V gene TRDV1, with D possibly matching TRDD2 (6 bases). The specimen was peripheral blood, collected at time point 2 of longitudinal follow-up. This clonotype was obtained from a human donor who was a Ugandan infant, either HIV-exposed or HIV-unexposed (not recorded which). CDR3 protein: CALGESLLRSHTGKLIF. The CDR3 DNA follows: TGTGCCCTTGGGGAAAGTCTCCTACGGTCGCATACTGGAAAACTCATCTTT.